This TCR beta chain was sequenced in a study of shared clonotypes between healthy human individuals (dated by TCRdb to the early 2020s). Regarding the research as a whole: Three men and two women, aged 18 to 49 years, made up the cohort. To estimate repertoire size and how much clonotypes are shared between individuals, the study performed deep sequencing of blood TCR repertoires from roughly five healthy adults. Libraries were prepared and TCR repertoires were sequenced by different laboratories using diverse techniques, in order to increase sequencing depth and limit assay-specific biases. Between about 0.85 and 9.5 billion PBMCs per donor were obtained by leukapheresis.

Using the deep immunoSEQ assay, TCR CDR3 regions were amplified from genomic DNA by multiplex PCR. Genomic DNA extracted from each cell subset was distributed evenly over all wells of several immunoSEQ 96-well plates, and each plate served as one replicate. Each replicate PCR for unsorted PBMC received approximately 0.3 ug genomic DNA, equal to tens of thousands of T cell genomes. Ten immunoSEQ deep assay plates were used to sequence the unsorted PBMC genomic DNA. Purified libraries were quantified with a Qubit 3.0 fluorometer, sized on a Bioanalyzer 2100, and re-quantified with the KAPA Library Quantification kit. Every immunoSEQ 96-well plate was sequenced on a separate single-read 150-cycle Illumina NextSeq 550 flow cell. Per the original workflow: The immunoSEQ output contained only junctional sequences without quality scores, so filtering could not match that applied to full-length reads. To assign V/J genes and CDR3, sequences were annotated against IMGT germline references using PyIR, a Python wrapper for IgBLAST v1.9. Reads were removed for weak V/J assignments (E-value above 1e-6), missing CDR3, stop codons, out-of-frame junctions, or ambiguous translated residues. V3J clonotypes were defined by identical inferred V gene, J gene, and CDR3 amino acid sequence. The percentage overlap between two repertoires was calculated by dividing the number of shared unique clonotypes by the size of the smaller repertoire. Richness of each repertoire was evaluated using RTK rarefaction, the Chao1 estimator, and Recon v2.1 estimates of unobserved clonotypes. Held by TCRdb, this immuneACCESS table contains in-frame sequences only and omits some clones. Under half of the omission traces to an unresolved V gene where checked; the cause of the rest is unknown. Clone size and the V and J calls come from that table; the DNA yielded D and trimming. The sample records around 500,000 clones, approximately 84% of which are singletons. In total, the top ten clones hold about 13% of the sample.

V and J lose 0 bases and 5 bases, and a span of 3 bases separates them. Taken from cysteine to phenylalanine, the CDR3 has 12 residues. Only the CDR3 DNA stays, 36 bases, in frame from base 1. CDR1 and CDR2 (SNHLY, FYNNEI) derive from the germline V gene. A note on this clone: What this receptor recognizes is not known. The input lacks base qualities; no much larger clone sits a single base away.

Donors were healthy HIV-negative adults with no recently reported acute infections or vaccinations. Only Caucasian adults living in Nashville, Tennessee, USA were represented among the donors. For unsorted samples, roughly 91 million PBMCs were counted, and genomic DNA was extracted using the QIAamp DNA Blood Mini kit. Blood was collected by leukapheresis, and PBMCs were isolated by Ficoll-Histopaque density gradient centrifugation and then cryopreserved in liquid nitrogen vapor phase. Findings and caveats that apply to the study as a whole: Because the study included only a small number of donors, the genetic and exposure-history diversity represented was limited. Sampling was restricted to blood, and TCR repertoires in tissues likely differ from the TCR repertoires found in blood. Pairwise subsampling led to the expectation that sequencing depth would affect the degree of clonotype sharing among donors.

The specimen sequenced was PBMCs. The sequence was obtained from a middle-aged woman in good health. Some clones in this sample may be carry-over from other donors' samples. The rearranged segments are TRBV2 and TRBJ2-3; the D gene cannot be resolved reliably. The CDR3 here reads CASSEAKDTQYF. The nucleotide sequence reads TGTGCCAGCAGTGAAGCGAAAGATACGCAGTATTTT.